This T cell receptor beta chain originates from a study of patients and donors after allogeneic stem cell transplantation. Each CDR3 protein is one row after TCRdb ran MiXCR on the RT-PCR reads. The top ten hold 27% of the sample, which has 110,000 or so distinct CDR3 sequences, less than 45% seen once. Germline V lookup: CDR1 MNHNY, CDR2 SVGAGI (reference sequence). The CDR3 spans 12 residues. Trimming removed 8 bases at V and 6 bases at J, with 11 bases between. This clonotype originated in a human donor who was either an allogeneic HSCT recipient or a stem cell or donor lymphocyte infusion donor (not recorded which). It is not recorded whose cells these are; they may come from a transplant donor. V and J are TRBV6-6 and TRBJ2-1; perhaps TRBD2 as D (6 bases). Sample: blood, either unsorted or a sorted T cell fraction (not recorded which). Here the CDR3 reads CASWDFPNEQFF. CDR3 nucleotide sequence: TGTGCCAGCTGGGACTTCCCCAATGAGCAGTTCTTC.